Listed here are 2 T cell receptor beta chains from one sample, sequenced in a study of blood T cell repertoires in COVID-19. The method was immunoSEQ multiplex PCR; TCRdb's version includes in-frame clones alone and lacks a portion of them. The data hold over 80,000 clones, with 80% observed a single time. The source material was peripheral blood. The receptors originated from a woman in her 70s with acute or convalescent COVID-19.

The rearrangement links TRBV19 to TRBJ2-3, with D uncertain. Germline V gene sequence: CDR1 LNHDA, CDR2 SQIVND (reference sequence). Deletions cut 5 bases from V and 1 base from J, with 7 bases between. CDR3 length equals 13 residues. CDR3 coding DNA: TGTGCCAGTAGTGAGAGAGGCACAGATACGCAGTATTTT. This encodes CASSERGTDTQYF.

The V and J genes are TRBV7-9 and TRBJ1-6; 9 bases are a match to TRBD1. Germline CDR1 is SEHNR and CDR2 is FQNEAQ (reference sequence). The CDR3 is 14 residues long. V shed 5 bases and J 8 bases; nucleotides not matched to a gene: 4. CDR3 sequence: CASSKRTGDSPLHF. CDR3 coding DNA: TGTGCCAGCAGCAAAAGGACAGGGGATTCACCCCTCCACTTT.